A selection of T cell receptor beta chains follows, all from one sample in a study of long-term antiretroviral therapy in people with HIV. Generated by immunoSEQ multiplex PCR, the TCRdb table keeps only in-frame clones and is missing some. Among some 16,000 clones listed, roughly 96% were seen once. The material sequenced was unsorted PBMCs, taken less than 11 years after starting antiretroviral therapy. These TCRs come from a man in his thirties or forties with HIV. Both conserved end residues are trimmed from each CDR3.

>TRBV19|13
ASSILIGPTDTQY
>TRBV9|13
ASSPGTSSYNEQF
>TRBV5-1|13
ASSWGRVMNTEAF
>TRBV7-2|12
ASSPGFQPDTQY
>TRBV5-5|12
ASSDKTGADTQY
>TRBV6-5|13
ASSSGQGGVETQY
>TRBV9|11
ASSEDSNYGYT
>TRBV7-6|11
ASSTGTQNEQY
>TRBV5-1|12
ASSGGTSGETQY
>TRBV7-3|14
ASSLTRRGREDTQY
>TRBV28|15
ASRVTGLLNMNTEAF
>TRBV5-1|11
ASSSWYAETQY
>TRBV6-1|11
ASSLQGDSPLH
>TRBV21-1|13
ASSPKQGSREKLF
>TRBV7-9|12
ASSSDRLNTEAF
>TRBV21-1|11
ASSGTFRVPLH
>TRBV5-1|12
ASIEQGGTGELF
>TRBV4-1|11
ASSRDATDTQY
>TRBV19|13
ATSDVGWSYNEQF
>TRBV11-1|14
ASSPSLAGENNEQF
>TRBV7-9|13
ASSPDLQGEGEQY
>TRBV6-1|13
ASSELAGGPDTQY
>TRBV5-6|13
ASSLDGAIGDTQY
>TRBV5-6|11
ASSLTGGLSYT
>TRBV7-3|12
ASSLIPGPVGYT
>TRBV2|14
ASSERGYRTGSPLH
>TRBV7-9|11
ASSLALGNEQF
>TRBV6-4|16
ASSDPPRLEPTNTEAF
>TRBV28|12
ASSLQGLGYGYT
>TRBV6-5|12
ASSFTGTDQPQH
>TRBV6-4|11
ASSLDRGYGYT